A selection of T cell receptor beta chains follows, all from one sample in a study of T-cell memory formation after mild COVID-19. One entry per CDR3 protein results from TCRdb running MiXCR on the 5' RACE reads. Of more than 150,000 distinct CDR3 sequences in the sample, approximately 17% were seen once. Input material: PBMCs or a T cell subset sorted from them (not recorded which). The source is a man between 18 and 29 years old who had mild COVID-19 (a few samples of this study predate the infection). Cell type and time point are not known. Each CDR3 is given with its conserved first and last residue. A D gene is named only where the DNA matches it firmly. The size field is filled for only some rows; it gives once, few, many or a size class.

cdr3_nt: TGTGCCAGCAGCTTAGAAGGGACTCGATACGGCAATGAGCAGTTCTTC
cdr3_aa: CASSLEGTRYGNEQFF
clone_size: few
d_call: .
v_call: TRBV7-2
j_call: TRBJ2-1

cdr3_nt: TGTGCCAGCAGCCAAGAGGCAGCGGGGGGGGTTGAGCAGTTCTTC
cdr3_aa: CASSQEAAGGVEQFF
clone_size: .
d_call: TRBD2
v_call: TRBV4-2
j_call: TRBJ2-1

cdr3_nt: TGTGCCAGCAGCCAAGTGGTGCAGGAGACCCAGTACTTC
cdr3_aa: CASSQVVQETQYF
clone_size: many
d_call: .
v_call: TRBV4-2
j_call: TRBJ2-5

cdr3_nt: TGCAGTGCTATATGGAACCGGGACAGTAACTATGGCTACACCTTC
cdr3_aa: CSAIWNRDSNYGYTF
clone_size: few
d_call: TRBD1
v_call: TRBV20-1
j_call: TRBJ1-2

cdr3_nt: TGCGCCAGCAGTCAATCGCCACAGGGCTATGGCTACACCTTC
cdr3_aa: CASSQSPQGYGYTF
clone_size: few
d_call: .
v_call: TRBV23-1
j_call: TRBJ1-2

cdr3_nt: TGCAGCGGGGATCGGACTAGCGGGGGCCATGATACGCAGTATTTT
cdr3_aa: CSGDRTSGGHDTQYF
clone_size: .
d_call: TRBD2
v_call: TRBV29-1
j_call: TRBJ2-3

cdr3_nt: TGCGCCAGCAGCTCCACGGGACAGATTTACGAGCAGTACTTC
cdr3_aa: CASSSTGQIYEQYF
clone_size: few
d_call: TRBD1
v_call: TRBV5-1
j_call: TRBJ2-7

cdr3_nt: TGTGCCAGCAGCATCCGCGGCGACCTTACTGGGACCGGGGAGCTGTTTTTT
cdr3_aa: CASSIRGDLTGTGELFF
clone_size: .
d_call: .
v_call: TRBV9
j_call: TRBJ2-2

cdr3_nt: TGTGCCAGCAGCAAAGGGACGGGACAGGGTTGTAGGGAGGAAAATCAGCCCCAGCATTTT
cdr3_aa: CASSKGTGQGCREENQPQHF
clone_size: few
d_call: .
v_call: TRBV21-1
j_call: TRBJ1-5

cdr3_nt: TGTGCCAGCAGCTTAGGGACGACTGAGCCCCAGCATTTT
cdr3_aa: CASSLGTTEPQHF
clone_size: few
d_call: .
v_call: TRBV7-9
j_call: TRBJ1-5

cdr3_nt: TGCAGCGTTCGTCAAGGGCAGGCCCACCCCACCGGGGAGCTGTTTTTT
cdr3_aa: CSVRQGQAHPTGELFF
clone_size: .
d_call: .
v_call: TRBV29-1
j_call: TRBJ2-2

cdr3_nt: TGTGCCAGCAGTAAAGACAGGGCGTTGGAGGGCTACACCTTC
cdr3_aa: CASSKDRALEGYTF
clone_size: .
d_call: TRBD1
v_call: TRBV2
j_call: TRBJ1-2

cdr3_nt: TGCGCCAGCAGCCAAGATCTCCGGACACCGACCTACGAGCAGTACTTC
cdr3_aa: CASSQDLRTPTYEQYF
clone_size: .
d_call: .
v_call: TRBV4-3
j_call: TRBJ2-7

cdr3_nt: TGCAGCGCCGGACAGGGGATCGGAAACACTGAAGCTTTCTTT
cdr3_aa: CSAGQGIGNTEAFF
clone_size: .
d_call: TRBD1
v_call: TRBV29-1
j_call: TRBJ1-1

cdr3_nt: TGTGCCAGCAGGGCCGGTTGGGGCCAAGAGACCCAGTACTTC
cdr3_aa: CASRAGWGQETQYF
clone_size: .
d_call: .
v_call: TRBV6-5
j_call: TRBJ2-5

cdr3_nt: TGTGCCAGTAGTAGAGACTTTCTGGGCGAGCAGTACTTC
cdr3_aa: CASSRDFLGEQYF
clone_size: .
d_call: .
v_call: TRBV19
j_call: TRBJ2-7

cdr3_nt: TGTGCCAGCAGCGTAGCCGATAATCAGCCCCAGCATTTT
cdr3_aa: CASSVADNQPQHF
clone_size: .
d_call: .
v_call: TRBV9
j_call: TRBJ1-5

cdr3_nt: TGCAGCGTTGCGGGGGGGAGGGATACGCAGTATTTT
cdr3_aa: CSVAGGRDTQYF
clone_size: few
d_call: TRBD2
v_call: TRBV29-1
j_call: TRBJ2-3

cdr3_nt: TGTGCCAGCCGCGCGAGGCTTAGCACAGATACGCAGTATTTT
cdr3_aa: CASRARLSTDTQYF
clone_size: few
d_call: .
v_call: TRBV6-2/TRBV6-3
j_call: TRBJ2-3

cdr3_nt: TGTGCCAGCTCACAGCTAGCTTCGAGCACAGATACGCAGTATTTT
cdr3_aa: CASSQLASSTDTQYF
clone_size: few
d_call: .
v_call: TRBV18
j_call: TRBJ2-3

cdr3_nt: TGTGCCAGCAGTGGCCGTTTGACTAGCGGGGAATTAGATACGCAGTATTTT
cdr3_aa: CASSGRLTSGELDTQYF
clone_size: few
d_call: TRBD2
v_call: TRBV6-1
j_call: TRBJ2-3

cdr3_nt: TGTGCCAGCTCACCCGATCATTCCTCCTACAATGAGCAGTTCTTC
cdr3_aa: CASSPDHSSYNEQFF
clone_size: .
d_call: .
v_call: TRBV18
j_call: TRBJ2-1

cdr3_nt: TGTGCCAGCAGTTTAGCGCTCTCCGAGGGGCAGCCCCAGCATTTT
cdr3_aa: CASSLALSEGQPQHF
clone_size: .
d_call: .
v_call: TRBV12-3/TRBV12-4
j_call: TRBJ1-5

cdr3_nt: TGTGCCAGCTCACCAAACCGTCCCGGGACAGGGTCGGGCACTGAAGCTTTCTTT
cdr3_aa: CASSPNRPGTGSGTEAFF
clone_size: few
d_call: TRBD1
v_call: TRBV18
j_call: TRBJ1-1

cdr3_nt: TGTGCCAGCAGCTACTCCGGGACACGCACCTACGAGCAGTACTTC
cdr3_aa: CASSYSGTRTYEQYF
clone_size: few
d_call: .
v_call: TRBV11-2
j_call: TRBJ2-7

cdr3_nt: TGCGCCAGCAGCTTGGTTAGCCCTTCGGACTATGGCTACACCTTC
cdr3_aa: CASSLVSPSDYGYTF
clone_size: many
d_call: .
v_call: TRBV5-1
j_call: TRBJ1-2

cdr3_nt: TGTGCCAGCTCCCGTGGGGCCAGGGGGAATTCACCCCTCCACTTT
cdr3_aa: CASSRGARGNSPLHF
clone_size: .
d_call: TRBD1
v_call: TRBV18
j_call: TRBJ1-6

cdr3_nt: TGTGCCAGCAGCTTGTGGGATTCCCAGGGGATAGAGACCCAGTACTTC
cdr3_aa: CASSLWDSQGIETQYF
clone_size: .
d_call: .
v_call: TRBV5-4
j_call: TRBJ2-5

cdr3_nt: TGCAGCGGGGTAGTTTTTGATGGCTACACCTTC
cdr3_aa: CSGVVFDGYTF
clone_size: few
d_call: .
v_call: TRBV29-1
j_call: TRBJ1-2

cdr3_nt: TGTGCCAGCAGCCGAGTCCAGGGTGTGGGAAACACCATATATTTT
cdr3_aa: CASSRVQGVGNTIYF
clone_size: .
d_call: .
v_call: TRBV7-6
j_call: TRBJ1-3

cdr3_nt: TGTGCCAGCAGCTCCACAAAAGCCTATAATTCACCCCTCCACTTT
cdr3_aa: CASSSTKAYNSPLHF
clone_size: .
d_call: .
v_call: TRBV5-5
j_call: TRBJ1-6

cdr3_nt: TGCAGCGTTGTAGAAGGGGTAAATGGAGCTTTCTTT
cdr3_aa: CSVVEGVNGAFF
clone_size: .
d_call: .
v_call: TRBV29-1
j_call: TRBJ1-1

cdr3_nt: TGTGCCAGCTCTAGGTGGGGTCTATCACCCTACAATGAGCAGTTCTTC
cdr3_aa: CASSRWGLSPYNEQFF
clone_size: once
d_call: .
v_call: TRBV6-2/TRBV6-3
j_call: TRBJ2-1

cdr3_nt: TGTGCCAGCAGTTACTCGGGGGGGACTTCACCCCTCCACTTT
cdr3_aa: CASSYSGGTSPLHF
clone_size: medium-sized
d_call: .
v_call: TRBV6-2/TRBV6-3
j_call: TRBJ1-6

cdr3_nt: TGTGCCTCGACATCCCCCTCTCTGGACAGGGGAAATGGCTACACCTTC
cdr3_aa: CASTSPSLDRGNGYTF
clone_size: .
d_call: TRBD1
v_call: TRBV10-3
j_call: TRBJ1-2

cdr3_nt: TGTGCCACCAGCAGAGTATTAGGGGGGCTGGGGGAGACCCAGTACTTC
cdr3_aa: CATSRVLGGLGETQYF
clone_size: .
d_call: .
v_call: TRBV15
j_call: TRBJ2-5

cdr3_nt: TGTGCCAGTAGGGGCAGGGGGGTCACTGAAGCTTTCTTT
cdr3_aa: CASRGRGVTEAFF
clone_size: few
d_call: TRBD1
v_call: TRBV19
j_call: TRBJ1-1

cdr3_nt: TGCGCCAGCAGCCAAGGCCTAACATCCCATAGCAATCAGCCCCAGCATTTT
cdr3_aa: CASSQGLTSHSNQPQHF
clone_size: .
d_call: .
v_call: TRBV4-1
j_call: TRBJ1-5